In this sample, the clone carrying this TCR beta chain turned up a few times. V lost 5 bases and J lost 5, with 15 bases in between. CDR3 length: 14 residues. The V gene's germline CDR1 is LNHDA and CDR2 SQIVND (reference sequence). The data are from a study of blood T cell repertoires in COVID-19. Across the study: The study drew acute and convalescent COVID-19 samples from the United States, Italy and Spain. PBMCs, B-cell-depleted T cells, or T cells were the source of the cDNA or gDNA that made up the material.

Original analysis: Estimation of nucleated cell counts was performed using reference gene primer amplification. Some clones are missing from TCRdb's copy, which holds only in-frame ones; the method was immunoSEQ multiplex PCR. That table furnishes V, J and clone size, whereas the DNA furnished D and trimming. This repertoire shows about 130,000 clones, less than 85% found once; its top ten account for 12%. J is TRBJ1-1 and V is TRBV19, with D tentatively TRBD1 (6 bases). The sample taken for sequencing was peripheral blood. This receptor was obtained from a woman in her fifties or sixties with acute or convalescent COVID-19. CDR3 nucleotide sequence: TGTGCCAGTAGTCGGGACACCGGCGGGACTGAAGCTTTCTTT. It translates to CASSRDTGGTEAFF.